Presented here are 19 T cell receptor beta chains from one specimen sequenced in a study of T cells in women clearing cervical HPV infection. This table comes from immunoSEQ multiplex PCR, and its TCRdb copy is limited to in-frame clones, with some not included. This sample's table reports about 21,000 clones. Sample: blood buffy coat. The receptors shown here come from a woman aged 18-69 years with a cervical HPV16 infection that either progressed to CIN3+ or cleared (not recorded which).

Concerning this clone itself: The read falls 3 residues short of the CDR3 end, and the missing part is taken from the germline J gene. The genes are TRBV24-1 and TRBJ2-5, with no clear D. Germline V gene sequence: CDR1 KGHDR, CDR2 SFDVKD. The CDR3 sequence is 18 residues long. Trimming removed 4 bases from V and 5 bases from J, with 25 bases in between. The part of the CDR3 DNA that was read is TGTGCCACCAGTGACCGAACAGCAGGCGACCGAGTCCGGGAGACC. Amino acid sequence: CATSDRTAGDRVRET. The entire CDR3 sequence reads CATSDRTAGDRVRETQYF.

As for this clone: From the germline J gene comes the end of the CDR3, since the read stops 3 residues before it. The chain combines TRBV2 with TRBJ1-1; D gene unclear. CDR1 is SNHLY and CDR2 is FYNNEI in the germline V gene. This CDR3 has 13 residues. Between the trimmed V and J ends, which lost 6 bases and 3 bases, there was a span of 11 bases. CDR3 protein: CASRTRIDTEAFF. The covered CDR3 bases are TGTGCCAGCAGAACCAGGATTGACACTGAA.

Concerning this clone itself: The read ends 3 residues early relative to the CDR3; the germline J gene fills the gap. The chain carries TRBV11-2 and TRBJ2-5; a weak D match, TRBD1 (6 bases). CDR3 size: 13 residues. Looked up from germline, CDR1 is SGHAT and CDR2 is FQNNGV. The V and J ends lost 5 bases and 4 bases respectively, with 11 bases between them. Partial CDR3 DNA: TGTGCCAGCAGCCGTGGGGGCTTAGAGACC. The encoded protein is CASSRGGLET. The complete CDR3 reads CASSRGGLETQYF.

Concerning this clone itself: The read ends 3 residues early relative to the CDR3; the germline J gene fills the gap. The V call is TRBV6-2 or TRBV6-3, the J call TRBJ2-7; 7 nucleotides match TRBD1. The V segment lost 8 bases and the J segment 2 bases; nucleotides outside the gene matches: 9. Germline CDR1 reads MNHEY; CDR2 reads SVGEGT. The CDR3 contains 14 residues. The CDR3 region is CASPWTGRTYEQYF. The sequenced CDR3 bases are TGTGCCAGCCCATGGACAGGTCGTACCTACGAG.

As for this clone: The read falls 3 residues short of the CDR3 end, and the missing part is taken from the germline J gene. The rearrangement uses TRBV29-1 and TRBJ2-1; D uncertain. The CDR3 sequence is 13 residues long. Trimming removed 4 bases at V and 2 bases at J, with 9 bases between. The germline gives CDR1 SQVTM, CDR2 ANQGSEA. This CDR3 is CSVGASPYNEQFF. CDR3 bases read: TGCAGCGTTGGGGCCAGCCCCTACAATGAG.

Turning to this clone: The sequenced fragment ends 3 residues before the CDR3 boundary, so the rest is inferred from the germline J gene. The chain has TRBV30 and TRBJ2-7; D gene unclear. The CDR3 has 11 residues. Trimming cost V 0 bases and J 3 bases, with 3 bases left between them. Germline CDR1 GTSNPN, CDR2 SVGIG (reference sequence). The part of the CDR3 DNA that was read is TGTGCCTGGAGTGTTAACTACGAG. Protein: CAWSVNYE. Given in full, the CDR3 is CAWSVNYEQYF.

With regard to this clone: The read ends 3 residues shy of where the CDR3 ends; the end is completed using the germline J gene. The chain uses TRBV29-1 and TRBJ1-2, with D hard to call. CDR1 is SQVTM and CDR2 is ANQGSEA in the germline V gene. CDR3 size: 12 residues. V lost 3 bases, J lost 4 bases, and 9 bases lay in between. CDR3: CSVEGSSYGYTF. CDR3 DNA (partial): TGCAGCGTTGAGGGCAGCTCCTATGGC.

On this clone itself: The read falls 3 residues short of the CDR3 end, and the missing part is taken from the germline J gene. The chain employs TRBV19 and TRBJ2-3; the match to TRBD1 covers 7 bases. Germline lookup yields CDR1 LNHDA and CDR2 SQIVND (reference sequence). The CDR3 runs 16 residues. V trimming: 6 bases; J trimming: 2 bases; junction bases outside the gene matches: 11. CDR3 protein: CASSPPRTGVTDTQYF. The DNA read from the CDR3 is TGTGCCAGTAGCCCCCCCCGGACAGGAGTCACAGATACG. Drawing the rest from reference TRBV19 and TRBJ2-3, the complete variable domain is DGGITQSPKYLFRKEGQNVTLSCEQNLNHDAMYWYRQDPGQGLRLIYYSQIVNDFQKGDIAEGYSVSREKKESFPLTVTSAQKNPTAFYLCASSPPRTGVTDTQYFGPGTRLTVL.

A remark on this clone: The CDR3 end falls 3 residues outside the read, so it is completed with the germline J gene. The gene calls are TRBV6-2 or TRBV6-3 and TRBJ2-1; D is tentatively TRBD1 or TRBD2 (5 bases each). The CDR3 covers 15 residues. The V and J ends lost 5 bases and 3 bases respectively, with 14 bases between them. CDR1 is MNHEY, CDR2 SVGEGT, per germline. CDR3 sequence: CASSKAGSGYNEQFF. Partial CDR3 DNA: TGTGCCAGCAGTAAAGCAGGGAGTGGCTACAATGAG.

Points on this clone: Sequencing ends 3 residues short of the CDR3 end; the germline J gene provides the rest. V usage is TRBV5-1 and J usage is TRBJ1-1; D is perhaps TRBD1 (5 bases). This CDR3 region has 15 residues. Per germline, CDR1 SGHRS and CDR2 YFSETQ. The ends were cut back, 4 bases at V and 3 bases at J, with 16 bases in the middle. The sequenced part of the CDR3 DNA is TGCGCCAGCAGCCCCAGACCAGGAGGGGACACTGAA. This gives the protein CASSPRPGGDTE. The complete CDR3 sequence is CASSPRPGGDTEAFF.

On this clone: With the read ending 3 residues before the CDR3 end, the germline J gene is used to fill in that end. This chain links TRBV20-1 with TRBJ2-1; the match to TRBD2 covers 7 bases. Trimming took 5 bases from V and 4 from J; bases not matched to a gene: 11. Per germline, CDR1 DFQATT and CDR2 SNEGSKA (reference sequence). The CDR3 runs 15 residues. Partial CDR3 DNA: TGCAGTGCTCGCCCTACTAGCGAAGTTTACAATGAG. Its translation: CSARPTSEVYNE. The entire CDR3 reads CSARPTSEVYNEQFF.

With respect to this clone: The read comes to an end 3 residues before the CDR3 does, leaving the germline J gene to fill in the end. V is TRBV20-1 and J is TRBJ2-5; TRBD2 matches 10 bases. The V and J ends lost 1 base and 5 bases, in that order; junction bases with no gene match: 10. CDR1 is DFQATT, CDR2 SNEGSKA, per germline (reference sequence). The CDR3 is 16 amino acids. Partial CDR3 DNA: TGCAGTGCTAGAGGAGGAACTAGCGGGGTCTTCGAGACC. Translated, it gives CSARGGTSGVFET. The complete CDR3 sequence is CSARGGTSGVFETQYF.

The CDR3 bases that were read are TGTGCCAGCAGTCTAATGACAGGGCACAGAACAGATACG. This codes for CASSLMTGHRTDT. The full CDR3 protein reads CASSLMTGHRTDTQYF. The V and J genes are TRBV2 and TRBJ2-3; 7 nucleotides agree with TRBD1. The observed sequence ends 3 residues before the CDR3 terminus, with the missing tail filled in from the germline J gene. Germline V gene sequence: CDR1 SNHLY, CDR2 FYNNEI. This CDR3 region has 16 residues. V was pared by 5 bases and J by 3 bases, with 11 bases of the junction left unmatched.

With respect to this clone: Read coverage stops 3 residues before the CDR3 terminus; the germline J gene supplies the remainder. The V call is TRBV19, the J call TRBJ1-5; D perhaps matches TRBD1 (5 bases). Trimming stripped 7 bases from V and 3 bases from J, with 16 bases between. This CDR3 is built from 15 residues. Germline values: CDR1 LNHDA, CDR2 SQIVND (reference sequence). CDR3 sequence reads: CASNAAGPSNQPQHF. The part of the CDR3 DNA that was read is TGTGCCAGTAACGCAGCAGGGCCTTCCAATCAGCCC. The full variable domain, completed using reference TRBV19 and TRBJ1-5, is DGGITQSPKYLFRKEGQNVTLSCEQNLNHDAMYWYRQDPGQGLRLIYYSQIVNDFQKGDIAEGYSVSREKKESFPLTVTSAQKNPTAFYLCASNAAGPSNQPQHFGDGTRLSIL.

Comments on this clone: Other DNA sequences in the sample encode the same CDR3. The CDR3 reads CAWQRSSGGQNVYNEQFF. The covered CDR3 bases are TGTGCCTGGCAAAGATCAAGCGGGGGGCAAAACGTTTACAATGAG. The rearrangement joins TRBV30 to TRBJ2-1, with 9 bases aligning to TRBD2. The CDR3 end falls 3 residues outside the read, so it is completed with the germline J gene. Germline trimming cut 5 bases from V and 4 bases from J; bases unmatched to any gene: 18. This CDR3 comprises 18 residues. Germline V lookup: CDR1 GTSNPN, CDR2 SVGIG (reference sequence).

Comments on this clone: The read is 3 residues too short to cover the CDR3 end, so that end is filled in from the germline J gene. This sequence joins TRBV9 and TRBJ2-5, with D perhaps TRBD2 (5 bases). Per the germline V gene, CDR1 is SGDLS and CDR2 is YYNGEE. V dropped 4 bases and J dropped 1 base, with 8 bases sitting between them. CDR3 length: 13 amino acids. The CDR3 spells CASSILAQETQYF. The sequenced CDR3 bases are TGTGCCAGCAGCATCCTAGCCCAAGAGACC.

Details on this clone: The read ends 3 residues before the CDR3 terminus; that terminus is restored from the germline J gene. The chain has TRBV29-1 and TRBJ1-1; 10 bases agree with TRBD1. V lost 3 bases and J lost 4; bases outside the gene matches: 2. CDR1 is SQVTM, CDR2 ANQGSEA, per germline. The CDR3 covers 13 residues. This CDR3 reads CSVDRTGGTEAFF. The part of the CDR3 DNA that was read is TGCAGCGTTGATAGGACAGGGGGCACTGAA. The full variable domain, in which reference TRBV29-1 and TRBJ1-1 provide the parts outside the CDR3, is SAVISQKPSRDICQRGTSLTIQCQVDSQVTMMFWYRQQPGQSLTLIATANQGSEATYESGFVIDKFPISRPNLTFSTLTVSNMSPEDSSIYLCSVDRTGGTEAFFGQGTRLTVV.

Concerning this clone: Read coverage stops 3 residues before the CDR3 terminus; the germline J gene supplies the remainder. V gene TRBV7-2 combines with J gene TRBJ2-7; D uncertain. The CDR3 loop spans 12 amino acids. V lost 2 bases, J lost 3 bases, and 5 bases lay in between. Germline values: CDR1 SGHTA, CDR2 FQGNSA. The CDR3 DNA, read in part, is TGTGCCAGCAGCTTATTCGGCTACGAG. Protein: CASSLFGYE. The full CDR3 protein reads CASSLFGYEQYF.

CDR3 region: CASSVQAASTDTQYF. Partial CDR3 DNA: TGTGCCAGCAGCGTACAGGCAGCAAGCACAGATACG. The genes are TRBV9 and TRBJ2-3, with D hard to call. The read halts 3 residues ahead of the CDR3 end, with the missing end drawn from the germline J gene. Germline V gene lookup returns CDR1 SGDLS and CDR2 YYNGEE. Between the trimmed V and J ends, which lost 1 base and 0 bases, there was a span of 9 bases. The CDR3 extends over 15 amino acids.